These T cell receptor beta chains were read from a single sample in a study of cytomegalovirus exposure and HLA in healthy donors. The protocol was immunoSEQ multiplex PCR, while the TCRdb copy is restricted to in-frame clones and leaves out a portion. The sample has fewer than 150,000 clones, roughly four fifths seen once; the top ten hold 2%. The sequencing sample was made of PBMCs. The source of these receptors is a man aged 25-40 years in good health and CMV-seronegative. Both conserved end residues are part of each CDR3. A D gene is named only where the DNA matches it firmly. Some rows have no size entry. The others give once, few or many, or a class for an expanded clone.

cdr3_nt cdr3_aa j_call v_call clone_size d_call
TGTGCCAGCAGTTACTACAGGGGTAATGAGCAGTTCTTC CASSYYRGNEQFF TRBJ2-1 TRBV6-5 few TRBD1
TGCGCCAGCAGTGAGGTTCCGGGAAGTTACCAAGAGACCCAGTACTTC CASSEVPGSYQETQYF TRBJ2-5 TRBV10-2 - -
TGTGCCAGCAGTGAATTCTCGGGTGCGGGGGCCCCCTACGAGCAGTACTTC CASSEFSGAGAPYEQYF TRBJ2-7 TRBV6-1 - -
TGTGCCAGCAGCCTACCTAGCGGTAGCACAGATACGCAGTATTTT CASSLPSGSTDTQYF TRBJ2-3 TRBV5-5 - TRBD2
TGTGCCAGCAGCCCCGACAGGGATGGGGCCAACGTCCTGACTTTC CASSPDRDGANVLTF TRBJ2-6 TRBV6-6 - TRBD1
TGTGCCAGCAGCTTAGAGCGGTCAGAGTGTGTCTTT CASSLERSECVF TRBJ1-1 TRBV11-2 - -
TGTGCCAGCGTTGGGGCTACCGACTATCAGCCCCAGCATTTT CASVGATDYQPQHF TRBJ1-5 TRBV28 - -
TGTGCCATCAGTGAGTCAGGCCGTGCAGCGGGAGGGCCCCCCGAGACCCAGTACTTC CAISESGRAAGGPPETQYF TRBJ2-5 TRBV10-3 - TRBD2
TGTGCCAGCAGCGTTACGGGCTCTGGGGCCAACGTCCTGACTTTC CASSVTGSGANVLTF TRBJ2-6 TRBV9 - -
TGTGCCAGTAGTCCGGACAGGGGATCCCATCAGCCCCAGCATTTT CASSPDRGSHQPQHF TRBJ1-5 TRBV19 - TRBD1
TGTGCTAGTGGTTTGGTACTACAGGACTATGGCAATCAGCCCCAGCATTTT CASGLVLQDYGNQPQHF TRBJ1-5 TRBV12-5 - -
TGTGCCAGCGGACAGGAAAAACTGTTTTTT CASGQEKLFF TRBJ1-4 TRBV2 few -
TGTGCCAGCAGCCCCGGTTATCAGCCCCAGCATTTT CASSPGYQPQHF TRBJ1-5 TRBV6-6 - -
TGTGCCAGCAGTTTATCGCGGGGAGTACAGGATTGGGGAGAGACCCAGTACTTC CASSLSRGVQDWGETQYF TRBJ2-5 TRBV28 - -
TGTGCCAGCAGTCACCCAGCGAATGGCTATGGCTACACCTTC CASSHPANGYGYTF TRBJ1-2 TRBV6-1 - -
TGTGCCATCAGTGAGCGGGACAGGGGATACGAGCAGTACTTC CAISERDRGYEQYF TRBJ2-7 TRBV10-3 - TRBD1
TGTGCCAGCCCTCCCCCCGGGGCTAGCGGCCCACCAGATACGCAGTATTTT CASPPPGASGPPDTQYF TRBJ2-3 TRBV28 - TRBD2
TGTGCCAGCAGTTTAGGGGGGAGTGGCACAGATACGCAGTATTTT CASSLGGSGTDTQYF TRBJ2-3 TRBV27 - -
TGTGCCAGCAGCAGGGGACTAGCGGGAGAAGAGACCCAGTACTTC CASSRGLAGEETQYF TRBJ2-5 TRBV7-9 - TRBD2
TGCGCCAGCAGCCAAACAGGACCCGGCTACAATGAGCAGTTCTTC CASSQTGPGYNEQFF TRBJ2-1 TRBV5-1 - -
TGTGCCAGCAGTAACAGACAGGGAGTCTACGAGCAGTACTTC CASSNRQGVYEQYF TRBJ2-7 TRBV2 - TRBD1
TGTGCCAGCTCACCAGTGGGTCCGGGTACTAGCTCTGGGGCCAACGTCCTGACTTTC CASSPVGPGTSSGANVLTF TRBJ2-6 TRBV18 once -
TGTGCCAGCAGTTACCAGGGACAGGGGCTCTACGAGCAGTACTTC CASSYQGQGLYEQYF TRBJ2-7 TRBV6-9 - TRBD1
TGTGCCAGCTCACAAGGGGGGGACGAGCAGTACTTC CASSQGGDEQYF TRBJ2-7 TRBV18 - -
TGTGCCAGCAGCCCCTTAGCGGGAGGGCCAGATGAGCAGTTCTTC CASSPLAGGPDEQFF TRBJ2-1 TRBV7-3 - TRBD2
TGTGCCAGCAGCCTGTTACAAGAGACCCAGTACTTC CASSLLQETQYF TRBJ2-5 TRBV5-4 few -
TGCAGTTGGAGGGGCAATCAGCCCCAGCATTTT CSWRGNQPQHF TRBJ1-5 TRBV20-1 - -
TGTGCCAGCAGCCCCCCCTTCACAGATACGCAGTATTTT CASSPPFTDTQYF TRBJ2-3 TRBV7-3 - -
TGTGCCAGTAGTATAGGTAGCGGGAGTCCCCACAATGAGCAGTTCTTC CASSIGSGSPHNEQFF TRBJ2-1 TRBV19 once TRBD2
TGCGCCAGCACCCAGACGGAGGGGGCGAATGGCTACACCTTC CASTQTEGANGYTF TRBJ1-2 TRBV10-2 few TRBD1
TGTGCCAGCACTCTCATAGCGGGAGTGCACGAGCAGTACTTC CASTLIAGVHEQYF TRBJ2-7 TRBV2 few TRBD2
TGTGCCAGCAGTGACTCTGCGGAATCCTACAATGAGCAGTTCTTC CASSDSAESYNEQFF TRBJ2-1 TRBV6-4 - -
TGTGCCAGCAGCCTAAACCCCTTCTCTGGGGCCAACGTCCTGACTTTC CASSLNPFSGANVLTF TRBJ2-6 TRBV28 - -
TGTGCCACCCGCTTTGGGGGACAGGGGTACACAGATACGCAGTATTTT CATRFGGQGYTDTQYF TRBJ2-3 TRBV19 - TRBD1
TGTGCCAGCAGTGAAGCGACGGGAACGATGCAGTACTTC CASSEATGTMQYF TRBJ2-7 TRBV6-1 - -
TGTGCCAGCAGCTTAGGGACTAGCGGAAACAATGAGCAGTTCTTC CASSLGTSGNNEQFF TRBJ2-1 TRBV11-3 - TRBD2
TGTGCCAGCAGTTGGGGACAGGGTTCCTACGAGCAGTACTTC CASSWGQGSYEQYF TRBJ2-7 TRBV27 - TRBD1
TGTGCCAGCAGCTCCCCAGGCCGGGACAGGGGCTTGAACATTCAGTACTTC CASSSPGRDRGLNIQYF TRBJ2-4 TRBV13 - TRBD1
TGTGCCAGCAACGAGGAAAGCGGCTCCTACAATGAGCAGTTCTTC CASNEESGSYNEQFF TRBJ2-1 TRBV6-5 few -
TGTGCCAGCAGCGTCGGGGACAGCTCCTACGAGCAGTACTTC CASSVGDSSYEQYF TRBJ2-7 TRBV11-2 once TRBD1